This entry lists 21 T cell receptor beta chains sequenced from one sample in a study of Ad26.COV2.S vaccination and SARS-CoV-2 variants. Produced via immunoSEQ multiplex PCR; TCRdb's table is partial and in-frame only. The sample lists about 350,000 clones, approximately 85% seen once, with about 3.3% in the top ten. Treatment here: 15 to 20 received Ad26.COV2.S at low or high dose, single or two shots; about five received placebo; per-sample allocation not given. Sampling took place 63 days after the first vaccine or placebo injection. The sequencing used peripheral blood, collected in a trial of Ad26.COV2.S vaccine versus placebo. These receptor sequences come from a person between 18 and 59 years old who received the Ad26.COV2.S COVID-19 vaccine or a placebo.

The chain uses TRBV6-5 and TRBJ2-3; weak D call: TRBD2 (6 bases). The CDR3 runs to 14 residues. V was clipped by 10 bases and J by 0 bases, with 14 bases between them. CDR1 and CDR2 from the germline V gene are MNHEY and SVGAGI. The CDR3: CATSRAGSTDTQYF. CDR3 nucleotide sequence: TGTGCCACCTCAAGGGCGGGGAGCACAGATACGCAGTATTTT.

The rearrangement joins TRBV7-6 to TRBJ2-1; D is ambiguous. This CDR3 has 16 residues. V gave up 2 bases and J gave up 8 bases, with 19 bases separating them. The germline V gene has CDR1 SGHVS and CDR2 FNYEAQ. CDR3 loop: CASSLWGGYSFHEQFF. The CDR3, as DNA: TGTGCCAGCAGCTTATGGGGTGGATACAGCTTCCATGAGCAGTTCTTC. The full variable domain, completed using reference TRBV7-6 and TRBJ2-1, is GAGVSQSPRYKVTKRGQDVALRCDPISGHVSLYWYRQALGQGPEFLTYFNYEAQQDKSGLPNDRFSAERPEGSISTLTIQRTEQRDSAMYRCASSLWGGYSFHEQFFGPGTRLTVL.

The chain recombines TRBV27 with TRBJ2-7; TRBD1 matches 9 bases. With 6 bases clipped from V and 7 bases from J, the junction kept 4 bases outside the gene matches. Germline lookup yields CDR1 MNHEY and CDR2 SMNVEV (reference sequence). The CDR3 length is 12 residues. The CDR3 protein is CASRGQGGEQYF. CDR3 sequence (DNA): TGTGCCAGCAGGGGACAGGGAGGGGAGCAGTACTTC.

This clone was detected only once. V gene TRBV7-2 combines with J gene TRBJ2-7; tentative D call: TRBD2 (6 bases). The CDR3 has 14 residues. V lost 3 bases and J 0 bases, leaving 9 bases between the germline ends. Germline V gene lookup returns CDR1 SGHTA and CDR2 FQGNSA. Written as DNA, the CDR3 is TGTGCCAGCAGCTTGCGGGAAAGCTCCTACGAGCAGTACTTC. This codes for CASSLRESSYEQYF.

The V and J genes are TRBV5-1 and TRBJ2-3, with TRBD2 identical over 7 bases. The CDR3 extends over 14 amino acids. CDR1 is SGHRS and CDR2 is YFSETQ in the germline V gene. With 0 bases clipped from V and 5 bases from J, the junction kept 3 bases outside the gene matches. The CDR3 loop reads CASSLAVAGDTQYF. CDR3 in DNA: TGCGCCAGCAGCTTGGCCGTAGCGGGAGATACGCAGTATTTT.

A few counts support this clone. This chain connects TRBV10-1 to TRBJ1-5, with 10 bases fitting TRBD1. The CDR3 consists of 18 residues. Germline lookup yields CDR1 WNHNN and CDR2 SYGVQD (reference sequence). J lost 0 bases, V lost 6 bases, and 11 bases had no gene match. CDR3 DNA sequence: TGCGCCAGCAGGGACCGGGACAGGGGCCTCTATAGCAATCAGCCCCAGCATTTT. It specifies CASRDRDRGLYSNQPQHF.

This CDR3 reads CASSSRVGNEQFF. As DNA, the CDR3 is TGTGCCAGCAGCTCACGGGTCGGGAATGAGCAGTTCTTC. The rearrangement uses TRBV11-3 and TRBJ2-1; D uncertain. The CDR3 consists of 13 residues. CDR1 is SGHNT and CDR2 is YENEEA in the germline V gene. V was pared by 4 bases and J by 7 bases, with 11 bases between.

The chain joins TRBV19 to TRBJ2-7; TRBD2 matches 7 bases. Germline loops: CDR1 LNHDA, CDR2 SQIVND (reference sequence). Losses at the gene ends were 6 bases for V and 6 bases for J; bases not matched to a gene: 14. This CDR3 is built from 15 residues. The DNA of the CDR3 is TGTGCCAGTAGCCTCTGGAGGGGAGGGTTCCTCGAGCAGTACTTC. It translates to CASSLWRGGFLEQYF.

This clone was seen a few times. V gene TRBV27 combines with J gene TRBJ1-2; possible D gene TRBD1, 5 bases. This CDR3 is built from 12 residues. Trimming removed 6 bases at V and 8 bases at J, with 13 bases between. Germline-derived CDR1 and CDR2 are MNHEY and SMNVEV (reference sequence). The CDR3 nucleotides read TGTGCCAGCAGCGACCGTTGGGGGGGCTACACCTTC. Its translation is CASSDRWGGYTF.

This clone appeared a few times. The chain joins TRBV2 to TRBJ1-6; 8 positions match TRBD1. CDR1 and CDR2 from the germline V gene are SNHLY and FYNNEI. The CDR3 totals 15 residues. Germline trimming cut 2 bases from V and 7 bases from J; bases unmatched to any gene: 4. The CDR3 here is CASSERDRSNSPLHF. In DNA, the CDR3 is TGTGCCAGCAGTGAACGGGACAGGTCAAATTCACCCCTCCACTTT.

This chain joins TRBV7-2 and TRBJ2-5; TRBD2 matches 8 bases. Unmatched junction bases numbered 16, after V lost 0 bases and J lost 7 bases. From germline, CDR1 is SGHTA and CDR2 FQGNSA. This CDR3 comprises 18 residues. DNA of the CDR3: TGTGCCAGCAGCTTAGCGGGTGTTGCGGGGGGCCCAGGGTGGACCCAGTACTTC. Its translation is CASSLAGVAGGPGWTQYF.

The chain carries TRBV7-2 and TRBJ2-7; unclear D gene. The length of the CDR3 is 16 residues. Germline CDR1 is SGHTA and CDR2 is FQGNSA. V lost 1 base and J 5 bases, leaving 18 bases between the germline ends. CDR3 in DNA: TGTGCCAGCAGCTTAGGTCTGGGGAAGAATAGAAACGAGCAGTACTTC. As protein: CASSLGLGKNRNEQYF.

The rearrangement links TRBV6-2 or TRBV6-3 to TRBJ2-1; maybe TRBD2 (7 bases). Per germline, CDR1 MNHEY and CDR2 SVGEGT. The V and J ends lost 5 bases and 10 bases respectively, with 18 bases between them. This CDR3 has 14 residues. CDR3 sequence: CASSKPPGGEEQFF. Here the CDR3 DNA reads TGTGCCAGCAGTAAACCCCCGGGGGGCGAAGAGCAGTTCTTC.

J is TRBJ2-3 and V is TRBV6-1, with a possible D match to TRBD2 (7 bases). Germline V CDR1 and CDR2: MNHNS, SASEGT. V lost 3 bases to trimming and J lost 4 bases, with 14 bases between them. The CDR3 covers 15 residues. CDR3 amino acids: CASSEGGALSDTQYF. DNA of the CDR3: TGTGCCAGCAGTGAGGGGGGGGCCTTGTCAGATACGCAGTATTTT.

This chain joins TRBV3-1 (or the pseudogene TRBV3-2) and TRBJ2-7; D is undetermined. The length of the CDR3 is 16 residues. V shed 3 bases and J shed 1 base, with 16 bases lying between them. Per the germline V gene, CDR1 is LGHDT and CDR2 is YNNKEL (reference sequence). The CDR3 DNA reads TGTGCCAGCAGCCATGACACAAGGACCGGGTCCTACGAGCAGTACTTC. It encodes CASSHDTRTGSYEQYF.

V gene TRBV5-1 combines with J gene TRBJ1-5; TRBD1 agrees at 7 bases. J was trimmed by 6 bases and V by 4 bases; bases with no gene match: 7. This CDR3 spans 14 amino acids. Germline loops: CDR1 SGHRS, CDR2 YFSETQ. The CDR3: CASSPTGVGQPQHF. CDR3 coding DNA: TGCGCCAGCAGCCCTACAGGGGTGGGTCAGCCCCAGCATTTT.

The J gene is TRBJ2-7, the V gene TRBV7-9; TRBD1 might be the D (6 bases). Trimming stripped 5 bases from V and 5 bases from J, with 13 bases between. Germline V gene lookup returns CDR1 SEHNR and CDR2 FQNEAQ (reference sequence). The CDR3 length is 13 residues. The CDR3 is CASSQTGIHEQYF. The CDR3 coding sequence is TGTGCCAGCAGCCAAACAGGGATCCACGAGCAGTACTTC.

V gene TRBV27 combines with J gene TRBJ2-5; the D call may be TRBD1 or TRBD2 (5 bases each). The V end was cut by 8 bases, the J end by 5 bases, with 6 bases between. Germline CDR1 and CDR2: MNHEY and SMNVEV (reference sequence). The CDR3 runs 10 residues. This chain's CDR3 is CASWGETQYF. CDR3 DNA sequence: TGTGCCAGCTGGGGGGAGACCCAGTACTTC.

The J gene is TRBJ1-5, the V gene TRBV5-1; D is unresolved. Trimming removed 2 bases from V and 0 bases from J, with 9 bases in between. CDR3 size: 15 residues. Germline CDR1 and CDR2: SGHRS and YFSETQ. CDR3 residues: CASSFQRSSNQPQHF. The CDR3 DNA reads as TGCGCCAGCAGCTTTCAACGGAGTAGCAATCAGCCCCAGCATTTT.

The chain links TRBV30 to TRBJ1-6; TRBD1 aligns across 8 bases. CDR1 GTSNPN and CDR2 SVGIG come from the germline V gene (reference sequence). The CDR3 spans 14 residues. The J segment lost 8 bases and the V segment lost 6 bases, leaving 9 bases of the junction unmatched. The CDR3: CACPSLTGDSPLHF. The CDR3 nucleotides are TGTGCCTGTCCCTCCCTGACAGGGGATTCACCCCTCCACTTT.

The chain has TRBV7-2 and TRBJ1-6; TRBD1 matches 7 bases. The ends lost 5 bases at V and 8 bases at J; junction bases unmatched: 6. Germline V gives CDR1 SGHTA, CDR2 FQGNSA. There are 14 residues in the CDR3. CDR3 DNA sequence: TGTGCCAGCAGCGTCCGGGACAGACATTCACCCCTCCACTTT. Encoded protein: CASSVRDRHSPLHF.